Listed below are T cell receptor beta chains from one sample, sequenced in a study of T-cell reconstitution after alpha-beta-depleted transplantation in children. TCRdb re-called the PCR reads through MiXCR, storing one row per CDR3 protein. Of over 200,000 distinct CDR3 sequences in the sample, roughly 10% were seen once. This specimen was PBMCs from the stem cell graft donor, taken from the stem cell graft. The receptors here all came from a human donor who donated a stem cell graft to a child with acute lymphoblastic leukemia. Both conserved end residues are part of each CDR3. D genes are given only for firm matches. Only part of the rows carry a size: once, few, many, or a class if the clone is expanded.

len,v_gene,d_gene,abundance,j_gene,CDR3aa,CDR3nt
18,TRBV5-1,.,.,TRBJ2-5,CASSLDPGPSIRGETQYF,TGCGCCAGCAGCTTGGATCCCGGGCCCTCCATCCGAGGGGAGACCCAGTACTTC
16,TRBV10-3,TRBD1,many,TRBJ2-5,CAIKDAPGGKQETQYF,TGTGCCATCAAGGACGCGCCAGGGGGCAAACAAGAGACCCAGTACTTC
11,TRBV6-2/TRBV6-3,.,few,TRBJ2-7,CASSYSHEQYF,TGTGCCAGCAGTTACTCACACGAGCAGTACTTC
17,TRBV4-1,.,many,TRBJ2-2,CASSQDRDSSNTGELFF,TGCGCCAGCAGCCAAGACCGGGACTCCTCGAACACCGGGGAGCTGTTTTTT
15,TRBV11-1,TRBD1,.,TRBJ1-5,CASSFGTGVNQPQHF,TGTGCCAGCAGCTTCGGGACAGGGGTCAATCAGCCCCAGCATTTT
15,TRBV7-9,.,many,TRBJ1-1,CASSLTTASPPEAFF,TGTGCCAGCAGCTTGACGACGGCCTCCCCACCCGAGGCTTTCTTT
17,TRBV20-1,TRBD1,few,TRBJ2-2,CSASLGQGVAGSGELFF,TGCAGTGCTAGCTTGGGACAGGGGGTGGCCGGCAGCGGGGAGCTGTTTTTT
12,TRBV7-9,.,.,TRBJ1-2,CASSPGPRGYTF,TGTGCCAGCAGCCCAGGTCCGCGGGGCTACACCTTC
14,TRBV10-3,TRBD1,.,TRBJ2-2,CAIEGQVGTGELFF,TGTGCCATTGAAGGACAGGTTGGAACCGGGGAGCTGTTTTTT
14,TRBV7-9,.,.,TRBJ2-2,CASSSRGGTGELFF,TGTGCCAGCAGCTCCCGGGGAGGTACCGGGGAGCTGTTTTTT